The clone carrying this TCR beta chain has just a few counts. The data stem from a study of identical twins. Trimming cost V 6 bases and J 0 bases; bases outside gene matches: 4. CDR3 length: 14 amino acids. MiXCR, applied by TCRdb to the 5' RACE reads, yields one record per CDR3 protein. The data hold under 300,000 distinct CDR3 sequences, with roughly an eighth observed a single time. J is TRBJ1-1 and V is TRBV12-3 or TRBV12-4; TRBD1 aligns across 7 bases. The receptor comes from a woman aged 18-35 years in good health. Sequenced material: memory (CD45RO+) T cells sorted from blood. The CDR3, as DNA: TGTGCCAGCAGCAGACAGGGACTGAACACTGAAGCTTTCTTT. Its protein is CASSRQGLNTEAFF.